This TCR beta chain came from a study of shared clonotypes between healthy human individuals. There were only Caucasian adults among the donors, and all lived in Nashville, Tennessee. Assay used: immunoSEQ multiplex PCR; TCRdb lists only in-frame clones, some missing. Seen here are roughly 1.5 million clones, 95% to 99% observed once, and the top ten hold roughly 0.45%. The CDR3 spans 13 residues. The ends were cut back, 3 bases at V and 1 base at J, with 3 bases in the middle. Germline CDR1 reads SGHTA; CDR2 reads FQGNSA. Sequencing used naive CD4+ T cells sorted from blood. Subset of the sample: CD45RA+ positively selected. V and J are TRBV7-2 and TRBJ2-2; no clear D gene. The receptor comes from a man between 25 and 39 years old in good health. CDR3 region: CASSFMNTGELFF. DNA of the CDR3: TGTGCCAGCAGCTTTATGAACACCGGGGAGCTGTTTTTT.